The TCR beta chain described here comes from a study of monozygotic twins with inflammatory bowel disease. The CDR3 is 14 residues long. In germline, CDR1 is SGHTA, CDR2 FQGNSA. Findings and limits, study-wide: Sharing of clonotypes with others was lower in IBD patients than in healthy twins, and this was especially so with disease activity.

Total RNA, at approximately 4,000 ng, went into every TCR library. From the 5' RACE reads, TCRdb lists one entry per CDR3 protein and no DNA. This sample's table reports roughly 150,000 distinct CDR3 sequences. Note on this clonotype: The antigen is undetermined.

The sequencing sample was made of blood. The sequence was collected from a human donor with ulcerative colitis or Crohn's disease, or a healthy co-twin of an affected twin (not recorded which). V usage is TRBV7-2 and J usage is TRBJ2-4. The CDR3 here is CASSLVGTKNIQYF.